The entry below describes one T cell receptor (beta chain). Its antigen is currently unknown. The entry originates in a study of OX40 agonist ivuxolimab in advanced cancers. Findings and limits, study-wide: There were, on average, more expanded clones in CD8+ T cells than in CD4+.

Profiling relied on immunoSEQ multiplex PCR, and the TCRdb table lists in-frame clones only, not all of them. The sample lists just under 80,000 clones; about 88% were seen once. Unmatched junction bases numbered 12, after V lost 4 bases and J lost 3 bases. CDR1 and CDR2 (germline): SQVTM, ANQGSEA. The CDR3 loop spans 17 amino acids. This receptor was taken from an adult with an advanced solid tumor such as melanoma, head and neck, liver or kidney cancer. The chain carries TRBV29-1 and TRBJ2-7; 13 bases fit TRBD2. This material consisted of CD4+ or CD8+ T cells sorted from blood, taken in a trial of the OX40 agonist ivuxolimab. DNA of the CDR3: TGCAGCGTTGGACCGGGTCGGGGACTAGCGGGGATCTACGAGCAGTACTTC. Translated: CSVGPGRGLAGIYEQYF.